The 30 T cell receptor beta chains below were found in one sample sequenced in a study of shared T cell receptors in the human thymus. Clones were read by immunoSEQ multiplex PCR, and TCRdb kept only the in-frame ones, dropping some. The sample lists hundreds of thousands of clones; roughly 86% were seen once. This same sample was also taken into another study, of human thymus T cells.

The sample consisted of thymocytes. These TCRs come from a boy in the first two years of life with a congenital heart defect.

The chain recombines TRBV7-2 with TRBJ2-7; 8 bases match TRBD1. The CDR3 is 15 amino acids. CDR1 and CDR2 from the germline V gene are SGHTA and FQGNSA. The ends lost 5 bases at V and 2 bases at J; junction bases unmatched: 8. The CDR3 reads CASSLRDRRTYEQYF. CDR3 DNA sequence: TGTGCCAGCAGCCTCCGGGACAGGAGAACCTACGAGCAGTACTTC.

V usage is TRBV7-9 and J usage is TRBJ2-3, with 8 bases matching TRBD2. The trim removed 5 bases at V and 4 bases at J, leaving 14 bases unmatched. CDR3 size: 17 residues. Germline CDR1 and CDR2: SEHNR and FQNEAQ (reference sequence). In nucleotides, the CDR3 is TGTGCCAGCAGCCTCAGTGGAGAAGCGGGGGCGGCAGATACGCAGTATTTT. As protein: CASSLSGEAGAADTQYF.

V gene TRBV29-1 combines with J gene TRBJ2-1; 8 positions agree with TRBD1. Looked up from germline, CDR1 is SQVTM and CDR2 is ANQGSEA. Unmatched junction bases numbered 10, after V lost 6 bases and J lost 3 bases. The CDR3 has 15 residues. CDR3 coding DNA: TGCAGCGTCACCAAATGGACAGGGCACTACAATGAGCAGTTCTTC. Translated, it gives CSVTKWTGHYNEQFF.

The chain recombines TRBV7-8 with TRBJ2-5; D perhaps matches TRBD2 (6 bases). The CDR3 has 16 residues. The germline V gene has CDR1 SGHVS and CDR2 FQNEAQ. V shed 0 bases and J shed 1 base, with 12 bases lying between them. In DNA, the CDR3 is TGTGCCAGCAGCTTAGCAGGGACTCCAAGCCAAGAGACCCAGTACTTC. Translated, it gives CASSLAGTPSQETQYF.

The chain has TRBV28 and TRBJ1-5; no definite D call. Germline values: CDR1 MDHEN, CDR2 SYDVKM. There are 15 residues in the CDR3. Trimming shortened V by 3 bases and J by 0 bases, and 9 bases separated the two germline ends. CDR3 in DNA: TGTGCCAGCAGTTTTCGAGAGCCTAGCAATCAGCCCCAGCATTTT. It codes for CASSFREPSNQPQHF.

This chain joins TRBV7-8 and TRBJ2-7; 10 bases map to TRBD1. Germline V CDR1 and CDR2: SGHVS, FQNEAQ. The CDR3 has 15 residues. V dropped 4 bases and J dropped 4; count of bases not matched to a gene: 7. The CDR3 sequence: CASSSPGQGQYEQYF. CDR3 sequence (DNA): TGTGCCAGCAGCTCACCGGGACAGGGGCAATACGAGCAGTACTTC.

This clone was observed a few times. The V call is TRBV5-8, the J call TRBJ2-4; D possibly corresponds to TRBD1 (5 bases). Looked up from germline, CDR1 is SGHTS and CDR2 is YDEGEE. The CDR3 length is 17 residues. Between the trimmed V and J ends, which lost 1 base and 6 bases, there was a span of 20 bases. CDR3 loop: CASSLSPQGFKLNIQYF. DNA of the CDR3: TGTGCCAGCAGCTTGAGCCCCCAGGGCTTTAAGCTAAACATTCAGTACTTC.

The CDR3 DNA is TGCGCCAGCAGCCAAGCGGGGACTAGCGGGGGGTTTATAGATACGCAGTATTTT. Translated, it gives CASSQAGTSGGFIDTQYF. The V and J genes are TRBV4-1 and TRBJ2-3, with 15 bases aligning to TRBD2. Germline values: CDR1 MGHRA, CDR2 YSYEKL. The CDR3 contains 18 residues. The trim removed 1 base at V and 5 bases at J, leaving 7 bases unmatched.

The chain combines TRBV4-3 with TRBJ2-2; 7 nucleotides agree with TRBD2. CDR3 length: 17 residues. With V trimmed by 5 bases and J by 0 bases, 9 bases remained unmatched. CDR1 and CDR2 from the germline V gene are LGHNA and YSLEER. The CDR3 here is CASSKPSGGANTGELFF. The DNA for the CDR3 is TGCGCCAGCAGCAAACCGTCGGGGGGAGCGAACACCGGGGAGCTGTTTTTT.

The chain uses TRBV7-2 and TRBJ1-5; a possible D gene is TRBD1 (6 bases). The length of the CDR3 is 16 residues. The germline V gene encodes CDR1 SGHTA and CDR2 FQGNSA. V was shortened by 2 bases and J by 1 base, with 12 bases between the two germline ends. The CDR3 DNA sequence: TGTGCCAGCAGCTTATATTGGACAGACAGCAATCAGCCCCAGCATTTT. It codes for CASSLYWTDSNQPQHF.

V and J are TRBV9 and TRBJ2-1; 9 bases are a match to TRBD2. CDR3 size: 16 residues. Trimming took 0 bases from V and 7 from J; bases not matched to a gene: 8. CDR1 and CDR2 from the germline V gene are SGDLS and YYNGEE. The CDR3 DNA follows: TGTGCCAGCAGCGTAGCTTTGCGGGGGGGCTTGAATGAGCAGTTCTTC. Translated: CASSVALRGGLNEQFF.

The chain uses TRBV7-2 and TRBJ2-1; the D gene is possibly TRBD1 (5 bases). The germline CDR1 and CDR2 sequences are SGHTA and FQGNSA. The CDR3 runs to 16 residues. V lost 6 bases to trimming and J lost 2 bases, with 17 bases between them. Here the CDR3 reads CASSSKGSGTYNEQFF. The DNA for the CDR3 is TGTGCCAGCAGTTCAAAAGGGTCAGGGACCTACAATGAGCAGTTCTTC.

The V and J genes are TRBV27 and TRBJ1-3; D is unclear. Trimming left V 8 bases short and J 4 bases short, with 15 bases between. CDR3 length: 14 amino acids. CDR1 is MNHEY, CDR2 SMNVEV, per germline (reference sequence). In nucleotides, the CDR3 is TGTGCCAGCGGTACGACCAGCGGAGGAAACACCATATATTTT. Translating gives CASGTTSGGNTIYF.

The CDR3 loop reads CAWSGRGLTQYF. The CDR3 DNA reads as TGTGCCTGGAGTGGTAGGGGGTTGACCCAGTACTTC. The genes are TRBV30 and TRBJ2-5; D possibly corresponds to TRBD1 (6 bases). Trimming shortened V by 1 base and J by 7 bases, and 10 bases separated the two germline ends. This CDR3 has 12 residues. Germline lookup yields CDR1 GTSNPN and CDR2 SVGIG (reference sequence).

On this clone itself: Other DNA sequences from this sample encode an identical CDR3 as well. This rearrangement joins TRBV29-1 to TRBJ2-2; TRBD2 is a possible D gene (6 bases). Trimming shortened V by 3 bases and J by 4 bases, and 6 bases separated the two germline ends. The V gene's germline CDR1 is SQVTM and CDR2 ANQGSEA. This CDR3 contains 12 residues. This CDR3 is CSVEGGTGELFF. The DNA for the CDR3 is TGCAGCGTTGAGGGGGGCACCGGGGAGCTGTTTTTT.

CDR3: CSDTPHRDRAPLSYNEQFF. In DNA, the CDR3 is TGCAGCGACACACCTCACCGGGACAGGGCCCCGCTGTCCTACAATGAGCAGTTCTTC. The rearrangement uses TRBV29-1 and TRBJ2-1, with 9 bases aligning to TRBD1. Germline V gene data show CDR1 as SQVTM and CDR2 as ANQGSEA. Losses at the gene ends were 7 bases for V and 1 base for J; bases not matched to a gene: 20. The CDR3 length is 19 residues.

The rearrangement links TRBV15 to TRBJ1-4, with D possibly being TRBD1 (5 bases). CDR3 length equals 16 residues. Trimming cost V 4 bases and J 8 bases, with 20 bases left between them. The germline V gene has CDR1 LNHNV and CDR2 YYDKDF (reference sequence). CDR3 nucleotide sequence: TGTGCCACCAGCACGCCCAGTGGGGGGGGAGGGGAAAAACTGTTTTTT. It codes for CATSTPSGGGGEKLFF. Full variable domain (outside the CDR3, taken from reference TRBV15 and TRBJ1-4): DAMVIQNPRYQVTQFGKPVTLSCSQTLNHNVMYWYQQKSSQAPKLLFHYYDKDFNNEADTPDNFQSRRPNTSFCFLDIRSPGLGDTAMYLCATSTPSGGGGEKLFFGSGTQLSVL.

This clone occurred a few times. V is TRBV5-6 and J is TRBJ2-7; TRBD2 agrees at 10 bases. This CDR3 is built from 17 residues. Germline CDR1 reads SGHDT; CDR2 reads YYEEEE. With 3 bases clipped from V and 1 base from J, the junction kept 10 bases outside the gene matches. The CDR3 is CASSSGPTSGPSYEQYF. The CDR3 DNA reads TGTGCCAGCAGCTCGGGACCGACTAGCGGGCCATCCTACGAGCAGTACTTC.

The chain employs TRBV14 and TRBJ1-3; D gene unclear. Germline lookup yields CDR1 SGHDN and CDR2 FVKESK. This CDR3 contains 16 residues. V lost 0 bases, J lost 0 bases, and 9 bases lay in between. CDR3 region: CASSQEEKGSGNTIYF. CDR3 DNA: TGTGCCAGCAGCCAAGAGGAGAAAGGCTCTGGAAACACCATATATTTT.

The chain uses TRBV6-6 and TRBJ2-1, with 10 bases that match TRBD1. This CDR3 has 16 amino acids. With V trimmed by 5 bases and J by 7 bases, 11 bases remained unmatched. CDR1 is MNHNY, CDR2 SVGAGI, per germline (reference sequence). CDR3: CASSPARDRGGNEQFF. The DNA for the CDR3 is TGTGCCAGCAGTCCCGCCCGGGACAGGGGCGGGAATGAGCAGTTCTTC.

This chain connects TRBV30 to TRBJ1-5; 7 bases are shared with TRBD1. This CDR3 is 17 amino acids long. The V gene end was trimmed by 3 bases and the J gene end by 1 base; junction bases not matched to a gene: 12. The germline V gene has CDR1 GTSNPN and CDR2 SVGIG (reference sequence). CDR3 sequence reads: CAWRPPRRQGSNQPQHF. The CDR3 DNA is TGTGCCTGGAGACCCCCAAGGAGACAGGGAAGCAATCAGCCCCAGCATTTT.

This clone was recorded only once. The chain employs TRBV30 and TRBJ1-5, with 7 bases aligning to TRBD1. CDR1 is GTSNPN, CDR2 SVGIG, per germline (reference sequence). V trimming: 4 bases; J trimming: 5 bases; junction bases outside the gene matches: 5. The CDR3 length is 13 residues. The DNA of the CDR3 is TGTGCCTGGAAAAGACAGGGCGATCAGCCCCAGCATTTT. It translates to CAWKRQGDQPQHF.

The chain is built from TRBV5-1 and TRBJ2-1, with a weak D call TRBD1 (6 bases). Between the trimmed V and J ends, which lost 0 bases and 3 bases, there was a span of 10 bases. The CDR3 is 15 amino acids. From germline, CDR1 is SGHRS and CDR2 YFSETQ. CDR3 bases: TGCGCCAGCAGCTTGGGACAGGACCACTACAATGAGCAGTTCTTC. It codes for CASSLGQDHYNEQFF.

This chain joins TRBV14 and TRBJ1-4, with 7 bases aligning to TRBD1. V lost 2 bases to trimming and J lost 3 bases; unmatched junction nucleotides: 3. Germline loops: CDR1 SGHDN, CDR2 FVKESK. This CDR3 is 15 amino acids long. The CDR3 DNA is TGTGCCAGCAGCCAAAGACAGGGACCTAATGAAAAACTGTTTTTT. It encodes CASSQRQGPNEKLFF.

The V and J genes are TRBV7-6 and TRBJ2-3; the match to TRBD1 covers 8 bases. V was clipped by 2 bases and J by 8 bases; unmatched bases: 12. The CDR3 has 16 residues. Per the germline V gene, CDR1 is SGHVS and CDR2 is FNYEAQ. Written as DNA, the CDR3 is TGTGCCAGCAGCTTATTGCGCCAGGGGGCCTGGGGTACGCAGTATTTT. Its protein is CASSLLRQGAWGTQYF.

This clone was seen a few times. The CDR3 nucleotides are TGCGCCAGCAGCCAAGACGCCCGGGGTGTCGCTGGAAACACCATATATTTT. This gives the protein CASSQDARGVAGNTIYF. The chain uses TRBV4-3 and TRBJ1-3; D uncertain. V was cut by 0 bases and J by 2 bases, with 14 bases left in between. The CDR3 loop spans 17 amino acids. Per germline, CDR1 LGHNA and CDR2 YSLEER.

V is TRBV5-6 and J is TRBJ2-5; weak D call: TRBD1 (5 bases). The end of the DNA is better explained by TRBJ2-7, so the J call may be wrong. This CDR3 is built from 14 residues. The germline CDR1 and CDR2 sequences are SGHDT and YYEEEE. CDR3 residues: CASSLGLGDYEQYF. CDR3 coding DNA: TGTGCCAGCAGCTTGGGTCTAGGGGACTACGAGCAGTACTTC.

The chain recombines TRBV29-1 with TRBJ2-7, with a weak D call TRBD2 (5 bases). V dropped 3 bases and J dropped 2 bases, with 8 bases sitting between them. CDR3 size: 12 residues. Germline V gene sequence: CDR1 SQVTM, CDR2 ANQGSEA. Here the CDR3 reads CSVEAGPYEQYF. The CDR3 bases are TGCAGCGTTGAGGCGGGCCCCTACGAGCAGTACTTC.

The chain carries TRBV4-3 and TRBJ2-3; possible D gene TRBD2, 5 bases. Per the germline V gene, CDR1 is LGHNA and CDR2 is YSLEER. The CDR3 sequence is 17 residues long. Trimming removed 1 base from V and 0 bases from J, with 14 bases in between. As DNA, the CDR3 is TGCGCCAGCAGCCAAGGATCTTGGCGGGTTAGCACAGATACGCAGTATTTT. Translation: CASSQGSWRVSTDTQYF.

The rearrangement joins TRBV14 to TRBJ1-2, with no clear D. Germline-derived CDR1 and CDR2 are SGHDN and FVKESK. The CDR3 has 14 residues. V was trimmed by 2 bases and J by 2 bases, leaving 9 bases between them. In DNA, the CDR3 is TGTGCCAGCAGCCAATTTCGGGGAAACTATGGCTACACCTTC. Its translation is CASSQFRGNYGYTF.